One and the same sample provided the 20 T cell receptor beta chains below, sequenced in a study of T-cell memory formation after mild COVID-19. TCRdb fed the 5' RACE reads into MiXCR, producing one record per CDR3 protein. The sample holds 110,000 or so distinct CDR3 sequences, about a fifth seen once. Sample: PBMCs or a T cell subset sorted from them (not recorded which). The receptor set was obtained from a man younger than 35 who had mild COVID-19 (a few samples of this study predate the infection). Cell type and time point are not known.

The CDR3 reads CASSQETPSTNEKLFF. The CDR3 nucleotides read TGCGCCAGCAGCCAAGAGACCCCCTCAACTAATGAAAAACTGTTTTTT. The chain uses TRBV4-3 and TRBJ1-4; no definite D call. V lost 0 bases and J 0 bases, leaving 8 bases between the germline ends. The CDR3 has 16 residues. Germline loops: CDR1 LGHNA, CDR2 YSLEER.

This clonotype was counted a few times. The chain uses TRBV7-9 and TRBJ1-5; TRBD1 matches at 7 bases. Germline trimming cut 4 bases from V and 7 bases from J; bases unmatched to any gene: 7. There are 14 residues in the CDR3. CDR1 SEHNR and CDR2 FQNEAQ come from the germline V gene (reference sequence). The DNA for the CDR3 is TGTGCCAGCAGCTCCGCAGGGGGAAGGCAGCCCCAGCATTTT. Its translation is CASSSAGGRQPQHF.

This chain uses TRBV4-1 with TRBJ2-3, with a tentative D call TRBD2 (5 bases). The germline V gene has CDR1 MGHRA and CDR2 YSYEKL. The CDR3 covers 14 residues. Trimming took 4 bases from V and 4 from J, leaving 12 bases between them. Here the CDR3 DNA reads TGCGCCAGCAGCCTCATCACTAGAGCAGATACGCAGTATTTT. It encodes CASSLITRADTQYF.

This clonotype was seen more than once but under ten times. V gene TRBV6-2 or TRBV6-3 combines with J gene TRBJ1-5; the D is unclear. V was pared by 2 bases and J by 3 bases, with 11 bases between. Germline V gene sequence: CDR1 MNHEY, CDR2 SVGEGT. CDR3 length equals 15 residues. The chain's CDR3 is CASSYRGRSNQPQHF. In DNA, the CDR3 is TGTGCCAGCAGTTACCGAGGACGGTCCAATCAGCCCCAGCATTTT.

The CDR3 DNA is TGTGCCAGCAGCTTGGCCGGTCTAGCGGTCGACAATGAGCAGTTCTTC. Translating it yields CASSLAGLAVDNEQFF. The chain uses TRBV5-4 and TRBJ2-1; 7 bases are shared with TRBD2. CDR1 and CDR2 (germline): SGHNT, YYREEE (reference sequence). Unmatched junction bases numbered 8, after V lost 0 bases and J lost 5 bases. The CDR3 has 16 residues.

Here the CDR3 DNA reads TGTGCCAGCAGCTTTCGGGCTGACTCCTACGAGCAGTACTTC. It yields the protein CASSFRADSYEQYF. V gene TRBV5-5 combines with J gene TRBJ2-7; D not resolved. With 2 bases removed from V and 0 bases from J, the gap between germline ends came to 9 bases. Germline V CDR1 and CDR2: SGHKS, YYEKEE (reference sequence). This CDR3 is 14 amino acids long.

This clonotype has only a few counts. This chain links TRBV6-5 with TRBJ2-1; 9 bases line up with TRBD1. Germline V gene lookup returns CDR1 MNHEY and CDR2 SVGAGI. V trimming: 5 bases; J trimming: 2 bases; junction bases outside the gene matches: 4. CDR3 length: 15 residues. The CDR3 DNA is TGTGCCAGCAGTACCGGGACAGGGCCCTACAATGAGCAGTTCTTC. Translation: CASSTGTGPYNEQFF.

The chain carries TRBV12-3 or TRBV12-4 and TRBJ2-7; a weak D match, TRBD2 (6 bases). The V and J ends lost 6 bases and 3 bases respectively, with 9 bases between them. This CDR3 contains 12 residues. The CDR3 loop reads CASRSRDYEQYF. The CDR3 bases are TGTGCCAGCAGGTCGCGGGACTACGAGCAGTACTTC.

This clonotype turned up a few times. The chain has TRBV6-5 and TRBJ2-3; 11 positions match TRBD2. Germline CDR1 reads MNHEY; CDR2 reads SVGAGI. The CDR3 totals 15 residues. V shed 6 bases, J shed 2 bases, and the junction held 4 bases outside the gene matches. The CDR3 DNA sequence: TGTGCCAGCAGCAAACTAGCGGGGGACACAGATACGCAGTATTTT. This codes for CASSKLAGDTDTQYF.

The chain employs TRBV7-6 and TRBJ2-1; 10 bases are shared with TRBD2. This CDR3 contains 15 residues. Trimming at V came to 7 bases and at J to 8 bases, leaving 11 bases not matched to a gene. CDR1 SGHVS and CDR2 FNYEAQ come from the germline V gene. The CDR3 loop reads CASTPSLAGVDEQFF. Written as DNA, the CDR3 is TGTGCCAGCACCCCCTCTCTAGCGGGGGTGGATGAGCAGTTCTTC.

This clonotype occurred a few times. The CDR3 coding sequence is TGTGCCAGCAGCCAGTCCAGGTCTAGCACAGATACGCAGTATTTT. Its translation is CASSQSRSSTDTQYF. V is TRBV3-1 and J is TRBJ2-3, with D unresolved. The CDR3 consists of 15 residues. Between the trimmed V and J ends, which lost 3 bases and 0 bases, there was a span of 10 bases. Germline CDR1 and CDR2: LGHDT and YNNKEL (reference sequence).

V usage is TRBV7-2 and J usage is TRBJ1-1; D gene ambiguous. From germline, CDR1 is SGHTA and CDR2 FQGNSA. The V end was cut by 1 base, the J end by 0 bases, with 12 bases between. This CDR3 is 16 amino acids long. This CDR3 reads CASSLVNGRMNTEAFF. CDR3 coding DNA: TGTGCCAGCAGCTTAGTAAACGGACGGATGAACACTGAAGCTTTCTTT.

The V gene is TRBV4-1, the J gene TRBJ1-2, with 7 bases lining up with TRBD1. The CDR3 totals 15 residues. The germline V gene encodes CDR1 MGHRA and CDR2 YSYEKL. The V gene end was trimmed by 4 bases and the J gene end by 6 bases; junction bases not matched to a gene: 11. The CDR3 DNA reads as TGCGCCAGCAGCCCCCCGGACAGGAGTCTGGATGGCTACACCTTC. Protein: CASSPPDRSLDGYTF.

This clonotype has a handful of counts. The J gene is TRBJ2-1, the V gene TRBV28; possible D gene TRBD2, 5 bases. The CDR3 is made up of 12 amino acids. Germline CDR1 MDHEN, CDR2 SYDVKM. V was shortened by 5 bases and J by 6 bases, with 8 bases between the two germline ends. CDR3 sequence reads: CASSRDGNEQFF. In DNA, the CDR3 is TGTGCCAGCAGTCGGGATGGCAATGAGCAGTTCTTC.

In its sample, this clonotype was seen a few times. The chain uses TRBV6-5 and TRBJ2-7, with 8 bases aligning to TRBD2. Germline CDR1 MNHEY, CDR2 SVGAGI. The CDR3 consists of 14 residues. V lost 6 bases and J lost 5; bases outside the gene matches: 9. The CDR3 region is CASRPRGGLHEQYF. DNA for the CDR3: TGTGCCAGCAGGCCCCGGGGGGGACTGCACGAGCAGTACTTC.

On this clonotype: Its ends do not fully match the called genes, so a read error is possible. The CDR3 region has the DNA TGCAGTGCTAAGGAAGGGGACAGGGTTCTTCCACCCCCCCACTTT. This gives the protein CSAKEGDRVLPPPHF. This rearrangement joins TRBV20-1 to TRBJ1-6, with 9 bases matching TRBD1. The V gene's germline CDR1 is DFQATT and CDR2 SNEGSKA (reference sequence). This CDR3 contains 15 residues.

J is TRBJ2-1 and V is TRBV7-9; no clear D gene. CDR3 length: 12 residues. Between the trimmed V and J ends, which lost 6 bases and 3 bases, there was a span of 6 bases. Germline CDR1 reads SEHNR; CDR2 reads FQNEAQ (reference sequence). In nucleotides, the CDR3 is TGTGCCAGCAGGGAAGGCTACAATGAGCAGTTCTTC. This gives the protein CASREGYNEQFF. Full variable domain (outside the CDR3, taken from reference TRBV7-9 and TRBJ2-1): DTGVSQNPRHKITKRGQNVTFRCDPISEHNRLYWYRQTLGQGPEFLTYFQNEAQLEKSRLLSDRFSAERPKGSFSTLEIQRTEQGDSAMYLCASREGYNEQFFGPGTRLTVL.

The V and J genes are TRBV4-3 and TRBJ2-1, with 7 bases fitting TRBD2. The length of the CDR3 is 15 residues. The junction had 6 bases not matched to a gene; V was cut back by 0 bases and J by 7 bases. Per germline, CDR1 LGHNA and CDR2 YSLEER. Written as DNA, the CDR3 is TGCGCCAGCAGCCAAGATGGGCTAGCGGATAATGAGCAGTTCTTC. Protein sequence: CASSQDGLADNEQFF.

The chain joins TRBV28 to TRBJ2-7; perhaps TRBD1 as D (6 bases). Germline values: CDR1 MDHEN, CDR2 SYDVKM. CDR3 length: 15 residues. The V end was cut by 4 bases, the J end by 2 bases, with 15 bases between. The CDR3 DNA follows: TGTGCCAGCAGTTCGACGTACAGGGCCCCCTACGAGCAGTACTTC. This sequence encodes CASSSTYRAPYEQYF.

This clonotype was detected a few times. This chain connects TRBV5-1 to TRBJ2-7; D is ambiguous. CDR1 is SGHRS, CDR2 YFSETQ, per germline. Trimming removed 0 bases at V and 8 bases at J, with 9 bases between. The CDR3 runs 12 residues. CDR3 residues: CASSLGADQQYF. CDR3 DNA: TGCGCCAGCAGCTTGGGGGCAGACCAGCAGTACTTC.